This is a list of T cell receptor beta chains from one sample in a study of T-cell memory formation after mild COVID-19. MiXCR, run by TCRdb on the 5' RACE reads, gives a single entry per CDR3 protein. The profile shows around 320,000 distinct CDR3 sequences, around 27% of them singletons. Sequencing was performed on PBMCs or a T cell subset sorted from them (not recorded which). These receptor sequences come from an adult woman who had mild COVID-19 (a few samples of this study predate the infection). Cell type and time point are not known. CDR3s include the opening cysteine and the closing phenylalanine or tryptophan. Expanded clones get a size class; other rows say once, few or many, or leave the size out.

V gene,clone size,J gene,CDR3 protein
TRBV27,once,TRBJ2-3,CASSQGPSLPTDTQYF
TRBV20-1,-,TRBJ2-4,CSATSGSGGVKNIQYF
TRBV5-1,-,TRBJ2-7,CASSLDGGYEQYF
TRBV30,-,TRBJ2-7,CAWTLGSREQYF
TRBV12-3/TRBV12-4,-,TRBJ1-2,CASSSDRGYGYTF
TRBV19,-,TRBJ1-2,CASSGSWGGYTF
TRBV20-1,many,TRBJ2-1,CSARSDGTSGSVRSSEQFF
TRBV29-1,-,TRBJ1-5,CSVEPGVGQPQHF
TRBV24-1,-,TRBJ2-3,CATSDLGTPDTQYF
TRBV4-1,few,TRBJ1-4,CASSPLTGGRATNEKLFF
TRBV21-1,-,TRBJ2-3,CASSKGCGGRGGADTQYF
TRBV7-9,-,TRBJ2-1,CASSSVGGSEQFF
TRBV7-9,many,TRBJ2-3,CASSRQGSSTDTQYF
TRBV10-3,few,TRBJ1-5,CAISESSQPQHF
TRBV6-5,-,TRBJ2-5,CASSYWQSKTQYF
TRBV7-2,many,TRBJ2-7,CASSLSRAGGLSYEQYF
TRBV3-1,-,TRBJ2-3,CASSPGAGSPTDTQYF
TRBV7-7,-,TRBJ2-3,CASSVSGGAGDTQYF
TRBV24-1,-,TRBJ1-4,CATSDRQFFNEKLFF
TRBV11-3,-,TRBJ2-2,CASSLGHGDTGELFF
TRBV5-1,-,TRBJ2-5,CASNQGDQETQYF
TRBV25-1,-,TRBJ1-2,CASSKQGYGYTF
TRBV7-6,few,TRBJ2-1,CASSPRPGTSYEQFF
TRBV12-3/TRBV12-4,few,TRBJ1-5,CASSFWASNQPQHF
TRBV7-2,-,TRBJ2-2,CASSLNPGIDTGELFF
TRBV3-1,few,TRBJ2-1,CASSRVASHYNEQFF
TRBV5-1,many,TRBJ1-3,CASSWTLPGAAPGNTIYF
TRBV18,-,TRBJ2-7,CASSPDSPSEQYF
TRBV6-5,few,TRBJ2-7,CASSYRRGETASYEQYF
TRBV2,-,TRBJ2-3,CASSEEEPLPSTDTQYF
TRBV9,-,TRBJ1-2,CASSVATGSFGYGYTF
TRBV20-1,-,TRBJ2-1,CSARHDSLPVSYNEQFF
TRBV18,few,TRBJ2-5,CASSPRLGGQETQYF
TRBV11-3,-,TRBJ2-1,CASSIGRVSFF
TRBV3-1,-,TRBJ2-3,CASSLQGGTDTQYF
TRBV29-1,few,TRBJ2-3,CSAQAAGTRTDTQYF
TRBV15,-,TRBJ2-1,CATRIGRDNEQFF
TRBV12-3/TRBV12-4,few,TRBJ2-3,CASSRFGTDTQYF
TRBV10-3,few,TRBJ1-1,CAISDEGPNTEAFF
TRBV7-9,few,TRBJ2-1,CASSLADSLIHFF
TRBV7-2,-,TRBJ2-7,CASSAGLAVYEQYF
TRBV7-9,-,TRBJ1-2,CASILSDRIGGDGYTF
TRBV20-1,many,TRBJ2-7,CSARDGHRGHEQYF
TRBV12-3/TRBV12-4,-,TRBJ2-3,CASSFRRTSDTQYF
TRBV6-2/TRBV6-3,-,TRBJ2-1,CASRPLAGGRNEQFF
TRBV2,few,TRBJ1-2,CASSEVAGNYGYTF
TRBV9,few,TRBJ2-1,CASSVGWGGRGNEQFF
TRBV5-1,few,TRBJ1-4,CASSLAGRRGF
TRBV3-1,few,TRBJ2-1,CASSHIRAGGPGEQFF
TRBV5-5,-,TRBJ2-3,CASSLDPTVADTQYF
TRBV7-9,few,TRBJ2-1,CASRSSGTYNEQFF
TRBV20-1,-,TRBJ2-1,CSASALTSGSWDNEQFF
TRBV5-1,many,TRBJ1-1,CASSATHTEAFF
TRBV4-1,-,TRBJ1-1,CASSQVQGTSTEAFF
TRBV12-3/TRBV12-4,-,TRBJ1-1,CASSLRDRAEAFF
TRBV24-1,few,TRBJ2-1,CATSDYRAVEYEQFF
TRBV30,-,TRBJ1-4,CAWRGQRYEKLFF